This T cell receptor beta chain appears in the sequencing data of a study of blood T cell repertoires in COVID-19. For the study at large: Whether acute or convalescent, the COVID-19 samples came from the United States, Italy and Spain. PBMCs, B-cell-depleted T cells, or T cells were the source of the cDNA or gDNA that made up the material.

Patients from Seattle were sampled longitudinally, starting during active infection. CDR3 length: 13 amino acids. V was trimmed by 4 bases and J by 3 bases, leaving 8 bases between them. Germline V gene lookup returns CDR1 LGHDT and CDR2 YNNKEL (reference sequence). Authors' processing steps: Amplification of reference gene primers provided the estimated nucleated cell counts. Repertoires were generated with immunoSEQ multiplex PCR, while TCRdb's copy carries only in-frame clones and drops some. V and J calls and clone size are as listed in that table; D and trimming were resolved from the DNA. The table shows some 85,000 clones, with nearly 80% occurring only once.

The receptor was isolated from a man between 70 and 80 years old with COVID-19, enrolled during active disease. The chain is built from TRBV3-1 (or the pseudogene TRBV3-2) and TRBJ2-3; no clear D. The sequencing input was peripheral blood. This chain's CDR3 is CASSRRRTDTQYF. CDR3 DNA sequence: TGTGCCAGCAGCCGGCGGAGAACAGATACGCAGTATTTT.